A single sample is the source of the 12 T cell receptor beta chains below, sequenced in a study of blood T cell repertoires in COVID-19. Profiling relied on immunoSEQ multiplex PCR, and the TCRdb table lists in-frame clones only, not all of them. The sample shows some 320,000 clones, 89% of them seen only once. Sample: PBMCs or T cells enriched from blood (not recorded which). These receptors were obtained from a woman between 50 and 59 years old who had been exposed to COVID-19.

For the CDR3, the DNA is TGTGCCACCGCGCGGGGGCAGGGCGGTACCGGGGAGCTGTTTTTT. Translating it yields CATARGQGGTGELFF. The chain has TRBV24-1 and TRBJ2-2, with D tentatively TRBD2 (7 bases). This CDR3 contains 15 residues. Germline V gives CDR1 KGHDR, CDR2 SFDVKD. V was shortened by 9 bases and J by 5 bases, with 18 bases between the two germline ends.

The V call is TRBV28, the J call TRBJ1-5; 11 bases map to TRBD1. V gave up 8 bases and J gave up 4 bases; unmatched junction bases: 10. CDR3 length: 16 residues. CDR1 and CDR2 from the germline V gene are MDHEN and SYDVKM. CDR3: CASASPGQGENQPQHF. The CDR3 bases are TGTGCCAGCGCCTCGCCGGGACAGGGGGAAAATCAGCCCCAGCATTTT.

This chain links TRBV24-1 with TRBJ1-2, with D unclear. The CDR3 has 14 amino acids. V lost 6 bases to trimming and J lost 1 base, with 11 bases between them. Germline CDR1 KGHDR, CDR2 SFDVKD. The CDR3 nucleotides read TGTGCCACCAGTACGTCGAGAGATAACTATGGCTACACCTTC. As protein: CATSTSRDNYGYTF.

V and J are TRBV5-1 and TRBJ2-7, with a weak D call TRBD1 (6 bases). Trimming pared 4 bases from V and 6 bases from J, leaving 11 bases between. CDR1 and CDR2 (germline): SGHRS, YFSETQ. The CDR3 is 12 residues long. The CDR3 here is CASSIQGTEQYF. The CDR3 DNA is TGCGCCAGCAGCATTCAGGGGACCGAGCAGTACTTC.

The rearrangement uses TRBV28 and TRBJ1-2, with 9 bases that match TRBD1. Germline CDR1 is MDHEN and CDR2 is SYDVKM. The V gene end was trimmed by 6 bases and the J gene end by 3 bases; junction bases not matched to a gene: 2. This CDR3 spans 13 amino acids. The chain's CDR3 is CASRQGADYGYTF. The CDR3 region has the DNA TGTGCCAGCAGACAGGGGGCGGACTATGGCTACACCTTC.

The chain employs TRBV5-1 and TRBJ2-1; 8 nucleotides align to TRBD2. This CDR3 comprises 14 residues. With 7 bases clipped from V and 9 bases from J, the junction kept 12 bases outside the gene matches. Germline lookup yields CDR1 SGHRS and CDR2 YFSETQ. The CDR3 loop is CASVGTSGIGEQFF. The CDR3 DNA reads TGCGCCAGCGTGGGGACTAGTGGGATTGGTGAGCAGTTCTTC.

The chain combines TRBV5-4 with TRBJ2-2; TRBD1 matches at 8 bases. V gave up 0 bases and J gave up 6 bases; unmatched junction bases: 1. The CDR3 is 14 residues long. The germline CDR1 and CDR2 sequences are SGHNT and YYREEE (reference sequence). The CDR3 nucleotides are TGTGCCAGCAGCTTGGACAGGGGGTCCGGGGAGCTGTTTTTT. Translation: CASSLDRGSGELFF.

The V gene is TRBV28, the J gene TRBJ2-7; no clear D. Germline V gene data show CDR1 as MDHEN and CDR2 as SYDVKM. Trimming removed 5 bases from V and 4 bases from J, with 6 bases in between. The CDR3 loop spans 11 amino acids. The CDR3 nucleotides read TGTGCCAGCAGTCGAGTATACGAGCAGTACTTC. Encoded protein: CASSRVYEQYF.

The rearrangement joins TRBV3-1 (or the pseudogene TRBV3-2) to TRBJ2-4; 9 bases agree with TRBD1. CDR1 and CDR2 (germline): LGHDT, YNNKEL (reference sequence). V lost 3 bases, J lost 8 bases, and 5 bases stayed unmatched. This CDR3 has 14 residues. CDR3 DNA: TGTGCCAGCAGCCAGGGACAGGGTAGAGACATTCAGTACTTC. Amino acid sequence: CASSQGQGRDIQYF.

The chain is built from TRBV5-6 and TRBJ2-1; 8 bases agree with TRBD2. With 3 bases clipped from V and 5 bases from J, the junction kept 7 bases outside the gene matches. CDR3 length: 15 amino acids. Germline values: CDR1 SGHDT, CDR2 YYEEEE. The CDR3 loop is CASSSFAGGNNEQFF. Here the CDR3 DNA reads TGTGCCAGCAGCTCCTTTGCGGGGGGTAACAATGAGCAGTTCTTC. Variable domain in full (rest from reference TRBV5-6 and TRBJ2-1): DAGVTQSPTHLIKTRGQQVTLRCSPKSGHDTVSWYQQALGQGPQFIFQYYEEEERQRGNFPDRFSGHQFPNYSSELNVNALLLGDSALYLCASSSFAGGNNEQFFGPGTRLTVL.

V usage is TRBV5-1 and J usage is TRBJ2-5, with 8 bases matching TRBD2. The CDR3 covers 15 residues. J lost 0 bases, V lost 4 bases, and 5 bases had no gene match. From germline, CDR1 is SGHRS and CDR2 YFSETQ. CDR3 sequence: CASSEVAGNQETQYF. Written as DNA, the CDR3 is TGCGCCAGCAGCGAAGTAGCGGGGAACCAAGAGACCCAGTACTTC.

J is TRBJ2-2 and V is TRBV5-8; the D gene is possibly TRBD1 (5 bases). Germline CDR1 SGHTS, CDR2 YDEGEE. V dropped 8 bases and J dropped 3 bases, with 17 bases sitting between them. This CDR3 has 15 residues. The chain's CDR3 is CARTKGLSDTGELFF. CDR3 in DNA: TGTGCCAGGACCAAGGGGTTATCGGACACCGGGGAGCTGTTTTTT.